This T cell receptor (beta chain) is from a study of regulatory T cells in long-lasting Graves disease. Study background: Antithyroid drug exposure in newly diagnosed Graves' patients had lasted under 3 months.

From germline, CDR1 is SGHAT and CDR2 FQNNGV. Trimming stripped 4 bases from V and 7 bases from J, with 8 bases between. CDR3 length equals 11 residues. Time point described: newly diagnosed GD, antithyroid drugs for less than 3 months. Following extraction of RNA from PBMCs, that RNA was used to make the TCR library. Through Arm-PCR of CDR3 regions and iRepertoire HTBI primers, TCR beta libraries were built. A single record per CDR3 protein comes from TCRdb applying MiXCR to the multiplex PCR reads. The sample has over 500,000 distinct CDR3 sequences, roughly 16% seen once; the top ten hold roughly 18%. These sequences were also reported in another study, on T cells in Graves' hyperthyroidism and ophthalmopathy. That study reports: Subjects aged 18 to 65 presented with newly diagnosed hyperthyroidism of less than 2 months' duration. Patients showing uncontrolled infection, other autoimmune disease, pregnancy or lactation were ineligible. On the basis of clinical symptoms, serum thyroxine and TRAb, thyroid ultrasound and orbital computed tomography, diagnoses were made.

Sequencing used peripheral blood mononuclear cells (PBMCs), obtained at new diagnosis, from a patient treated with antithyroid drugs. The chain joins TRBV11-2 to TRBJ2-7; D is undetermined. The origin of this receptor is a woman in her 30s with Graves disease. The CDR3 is CASSSIWEQYF. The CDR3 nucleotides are TGTGCCAGCAGCTCAATCTGGGAGCAGTACTTC.